In this sample, the clone carrying this T cell receptor beta chain turned up many times. The lymph nodes were axillary draining lymph nodes from breast cancer patients. Via MiXCR, TCRdb re-called the multiplex PCR reads, giving one row per CDR3 protein. The table includes fewer than 200,000 distinct CDR3 sequences, roughly a third detected once. The data belong to a study of breast tumors, draining lymph nodes, adjacent tissues. Germline V gives CDR1 SGHAT, CDR2 FQDESV (reference sequence). The CDR3 covers 13 residues. V was clipped by 0 bases and J by 10 bases, with 10 bases between them. This chain joins TRBV11-1 and TRBJ2-1; D tentatively reads TRBD1 or TRBD2 (5 bases each). The sequencing sample was made of axillary lymph node tissue. The clonotype originates from a female donor with breast cancer. Some clones in this sample may be carry-over from other donors' samples. DNA for the CDR3: TGTGCCAGCAGCTTAGCTCAGGGAGCCGAGCAGTTCTTC. Its translation: CASSLAQGAEQFF.